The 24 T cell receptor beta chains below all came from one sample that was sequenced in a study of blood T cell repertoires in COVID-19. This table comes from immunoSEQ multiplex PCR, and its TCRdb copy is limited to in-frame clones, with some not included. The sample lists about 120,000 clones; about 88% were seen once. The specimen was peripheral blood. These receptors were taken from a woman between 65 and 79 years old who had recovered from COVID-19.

CDR3 sequence: CASMGRAYNEQFF. As DNA, the CDR3 is TGTGCCAGTATGGGCAGGGCCTACAATGAGCAGTTCTTC. This chain joins TRBV19 and TRBJ2-1; tentative D call: TRBD1 (5 bases). This CDR3 spans 13 amino acids. CDR1 is LNHDA, CDR2 SQIVND, per germline (reference sequence). V dropped 7 bases and J dropped 2 bases, with 9 bases sitting between them.

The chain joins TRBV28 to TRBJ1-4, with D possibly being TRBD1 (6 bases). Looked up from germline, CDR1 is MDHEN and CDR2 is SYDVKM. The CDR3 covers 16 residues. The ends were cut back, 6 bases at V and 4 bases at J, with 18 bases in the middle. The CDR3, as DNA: TGTGCCAGCAGATACGAGCCTGGGGGCCTTAATGAAAAACTGTTTTTT. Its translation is CASRYEPGGLNEKLFF.

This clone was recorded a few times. CDR3 DNA sequence: TGTGCCAGCAGCCAGGACAGGGAGGGCGGCTACACCTTC. Amino acids: CASSQDREGGYTF. The chain uses TRBV7-2 and TRBJ1-2, with 8 positions matching TRBD1. The CDR3 runs 13 residues. Unmatched junction bases numbered 7, after V lost 5 bases and J lost 8 bases. Germline CDR1 reads SGHTA; CDR2 reads FQGNSA. Complete variable domain (other parts from reference TRBV7-2 and TRBJ1-2): GAGVSQSPSNKVTEKGKDVELRCDPISGHTALYWYRQSLGQGLEFLIYFQGNSAPDKSGLPSDRFSAERTGGSVSTLTIQRTQQEDSAVYLCASSQDREGGYTFGSGTRLTVV.

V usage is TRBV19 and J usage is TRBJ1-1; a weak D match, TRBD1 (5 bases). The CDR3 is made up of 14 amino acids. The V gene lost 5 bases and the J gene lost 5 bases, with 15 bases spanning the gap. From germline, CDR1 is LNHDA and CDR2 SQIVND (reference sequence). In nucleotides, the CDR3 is TGTGCCAGTAGTCCCCGTCCGGGGGGTACTGAAGCTTTCTTT. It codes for CASSPRPGGTEAFF.

The CDR3 DNA reads as TGTGCCAGCAGCCAAGACAGGAGGGACTATGGCTACACCTTC. Amino acid sequence: CASSQDRRDYGYTF. The gene calls are TRBV4-2 and TRBJ1-2; D not certain. CDR1 is LGHNA, CDR2 YNFKEQ, per germline. V was cut by 0 bases and J by 3 bases, with 8 bases left in between. The CDR3 is 14 residues long.

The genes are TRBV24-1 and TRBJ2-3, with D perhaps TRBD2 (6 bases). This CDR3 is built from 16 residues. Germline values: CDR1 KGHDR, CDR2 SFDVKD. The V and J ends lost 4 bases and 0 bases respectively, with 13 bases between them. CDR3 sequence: CATSDPTSTSTDTQYF. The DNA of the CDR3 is TGTGCCACCAGTGACCCCACTAGCACTAGCACAGATACGCAGTATTTT.

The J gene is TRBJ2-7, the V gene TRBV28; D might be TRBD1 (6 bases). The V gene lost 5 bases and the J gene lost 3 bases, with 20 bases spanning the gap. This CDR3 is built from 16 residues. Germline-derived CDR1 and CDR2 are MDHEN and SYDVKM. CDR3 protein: CASSQGWGRSHYEQYF. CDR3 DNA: TGTGCCAGCAGTCAGGGGTGGGGACGGTCCCACTACGAGCAGTACTTC.

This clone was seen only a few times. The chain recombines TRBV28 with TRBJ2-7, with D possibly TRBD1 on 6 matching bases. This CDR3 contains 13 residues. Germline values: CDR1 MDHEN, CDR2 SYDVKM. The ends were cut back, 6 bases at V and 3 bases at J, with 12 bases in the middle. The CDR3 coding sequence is TGTGCCAGCAGAGTTGACAGGAACTACGAGCAGTACTTC. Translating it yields CASRVDRNYEQYF.

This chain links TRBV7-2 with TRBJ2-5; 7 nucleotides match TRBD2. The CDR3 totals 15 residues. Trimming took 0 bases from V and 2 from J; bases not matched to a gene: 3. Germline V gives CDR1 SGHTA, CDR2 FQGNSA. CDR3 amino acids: CASSLAGGGQETQYF. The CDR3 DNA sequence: TGTGCCAGCAGCTTAGCGGGGGGGGGACAAGAGACCCAGTACTTC.

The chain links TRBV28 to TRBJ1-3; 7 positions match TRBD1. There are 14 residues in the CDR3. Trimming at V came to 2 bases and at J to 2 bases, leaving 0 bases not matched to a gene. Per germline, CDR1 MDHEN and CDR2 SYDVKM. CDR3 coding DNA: TGTGCCAGCAGTTTACAGGGGGCTGGAAACACCATATATTTT. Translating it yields CASSLQGAGNTIYF.

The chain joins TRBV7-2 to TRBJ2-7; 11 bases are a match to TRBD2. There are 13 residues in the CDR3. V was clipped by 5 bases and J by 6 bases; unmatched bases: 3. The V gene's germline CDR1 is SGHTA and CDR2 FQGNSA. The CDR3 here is CASSVSGGAEQYF. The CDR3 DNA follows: TGTGCCAGCAGCGTTAGCGGGGGGGCCGAGCAGTACTTC.

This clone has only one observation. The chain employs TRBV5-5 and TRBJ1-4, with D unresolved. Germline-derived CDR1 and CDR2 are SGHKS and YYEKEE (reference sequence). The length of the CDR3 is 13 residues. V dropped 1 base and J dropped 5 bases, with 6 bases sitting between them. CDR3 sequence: CASSLTTNEKLFF. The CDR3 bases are TGTGCCAGCAGCTTGACGACAAATGAAAAACTGTTTTTT.

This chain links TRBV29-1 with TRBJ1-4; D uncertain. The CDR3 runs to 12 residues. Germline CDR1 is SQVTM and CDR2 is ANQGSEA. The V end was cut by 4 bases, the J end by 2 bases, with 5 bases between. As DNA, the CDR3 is TGCAGCGTTGCTAAGACTAATGAAAAACTGTTTTTT. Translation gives CSVAKTNEKLFF.

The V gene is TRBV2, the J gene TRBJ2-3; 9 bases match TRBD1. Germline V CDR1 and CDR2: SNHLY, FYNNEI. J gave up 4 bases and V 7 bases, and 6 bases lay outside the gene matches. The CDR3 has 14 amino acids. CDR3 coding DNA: TGTGCCAGCAAGCGGGACAGGGCCGCAGATACGCAGTATTTT. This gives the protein CASKRDRAADTQYF.

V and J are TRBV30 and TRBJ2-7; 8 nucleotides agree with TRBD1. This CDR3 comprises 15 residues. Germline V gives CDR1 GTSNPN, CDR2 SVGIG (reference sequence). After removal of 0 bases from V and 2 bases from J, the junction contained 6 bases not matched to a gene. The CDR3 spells CAWSVSQGAAYEQYF. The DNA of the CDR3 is TGTGCCTGGAGTGTAAGCCAGGGGGCCGCCTACGAGCAGTACTTC.

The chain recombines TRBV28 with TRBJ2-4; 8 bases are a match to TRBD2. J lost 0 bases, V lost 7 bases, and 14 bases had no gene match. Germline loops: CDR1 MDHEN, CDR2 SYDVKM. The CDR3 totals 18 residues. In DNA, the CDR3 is TGTGCCAGCACCGGCGGGGGGTGGGGCCGGTCAGCCAAAAACATTCAGTACTTC. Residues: CASTGGGWGRSAKNIQYF.

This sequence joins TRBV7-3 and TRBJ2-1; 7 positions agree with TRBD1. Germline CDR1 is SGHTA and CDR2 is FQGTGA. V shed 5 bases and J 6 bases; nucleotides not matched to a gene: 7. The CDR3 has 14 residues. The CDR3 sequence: CASSPGTAGNEQFF. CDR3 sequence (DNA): TGTGCCAGCAGCCCCGGGACAGCAGGCAATGAGCAGTTCTTC.

The chain's CDR3 is CASSSALAGAHTGELFF. CDR3 nucleotide sequence: TGCGCCAGCAGCTCCGCCCTAGCGGGAGCTCACACCGGGGAGCTGTTTTTT. This rearrangement joins TRBV5-1 to TRBJ2-2; 10 positions agree with TRBD2. CDR3 length: 17 residues. V shed 3 bases, J shed 3 bases, and the junction held 8 bases outside the gene matches. CDR1 and CDR2 from the germline V gene are SGHRS and YFSETQ.

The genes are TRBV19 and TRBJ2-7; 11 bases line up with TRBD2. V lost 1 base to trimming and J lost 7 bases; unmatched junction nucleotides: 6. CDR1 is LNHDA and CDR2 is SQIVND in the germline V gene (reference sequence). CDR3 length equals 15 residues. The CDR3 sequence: CASSIGTSGRGEQYF. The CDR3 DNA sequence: TGTGCCAGTAGTATAGGAACTAGCGGGAGAGGTGAGCAGTACTTC.

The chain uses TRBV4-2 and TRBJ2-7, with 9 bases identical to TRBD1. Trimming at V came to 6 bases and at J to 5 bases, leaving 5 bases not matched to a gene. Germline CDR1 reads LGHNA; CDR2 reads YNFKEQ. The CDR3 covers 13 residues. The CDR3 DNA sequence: TGTGCCAGCAGGGACAGGGGTTCCCACGAGCAGTACTTC. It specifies CASRDRGSHEQYF.

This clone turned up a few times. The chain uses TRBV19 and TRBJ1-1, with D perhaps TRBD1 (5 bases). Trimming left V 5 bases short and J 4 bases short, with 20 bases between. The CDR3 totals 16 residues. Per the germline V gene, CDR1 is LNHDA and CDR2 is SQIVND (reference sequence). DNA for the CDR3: TGTGCCAGTAGTCCCCTGGAGACAGTTCGGGTCACTGAAGCTTTCTTT. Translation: CASSPLETVRVTEAFF. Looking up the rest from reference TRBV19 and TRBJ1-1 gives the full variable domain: DGGITQSPKYLFRKEGQNVTLSCEQNLNHDAMYWYRQDPGQGLRLIYYSQIVNDFQKGDIAEGYSVSREKKESFPLTVTSAQKNPTAFYLCASSPLETVRVTEAFFGQGTRLTVV.

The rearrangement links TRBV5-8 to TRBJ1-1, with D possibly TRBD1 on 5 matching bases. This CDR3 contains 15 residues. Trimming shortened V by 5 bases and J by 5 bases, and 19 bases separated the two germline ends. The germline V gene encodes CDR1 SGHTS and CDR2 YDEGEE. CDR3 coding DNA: TGTGCCAGCAGTCCCCCTGGGGCAAGGGGTACTGAAGCTTTCTTT. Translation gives CASSPPGARGTEAFF.

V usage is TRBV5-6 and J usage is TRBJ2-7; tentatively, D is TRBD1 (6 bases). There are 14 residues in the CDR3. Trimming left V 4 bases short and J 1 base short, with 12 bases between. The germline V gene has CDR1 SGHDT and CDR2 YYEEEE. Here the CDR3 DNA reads TGTGCCAGCAGCCCCATCGGACAGTCCTACGAGCAGTACTTC. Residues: CASSPIGQSYEQYF.

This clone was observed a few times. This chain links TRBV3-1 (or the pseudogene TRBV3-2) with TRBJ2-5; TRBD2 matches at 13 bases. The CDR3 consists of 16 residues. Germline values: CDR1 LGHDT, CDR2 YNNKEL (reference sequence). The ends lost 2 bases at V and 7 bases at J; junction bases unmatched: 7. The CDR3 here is CASSQILAGGPVTQYF. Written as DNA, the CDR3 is TGTGCCAGCAGCCAAATACTAGCGGGGGGGCCAGTGACCCAGTACTTC.